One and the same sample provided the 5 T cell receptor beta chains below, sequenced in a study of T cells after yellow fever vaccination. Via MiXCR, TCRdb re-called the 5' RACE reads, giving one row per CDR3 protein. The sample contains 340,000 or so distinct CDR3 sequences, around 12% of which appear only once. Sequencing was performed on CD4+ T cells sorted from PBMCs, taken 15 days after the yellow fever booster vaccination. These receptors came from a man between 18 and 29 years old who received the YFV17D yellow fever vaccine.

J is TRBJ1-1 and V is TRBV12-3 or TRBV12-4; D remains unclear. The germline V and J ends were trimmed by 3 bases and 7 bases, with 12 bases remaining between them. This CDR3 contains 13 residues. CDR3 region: CASSFSSQVEAFF. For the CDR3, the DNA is TGTGCCAGCAGTTTTTCGAGTCAGGTTGAAGCTTTCTTT.

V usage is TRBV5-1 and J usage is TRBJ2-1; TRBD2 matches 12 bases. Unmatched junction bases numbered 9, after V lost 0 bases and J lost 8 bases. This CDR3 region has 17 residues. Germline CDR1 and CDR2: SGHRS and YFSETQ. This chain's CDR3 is CASSLAGLAGWSDEQFF. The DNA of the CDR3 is TGCGCCAGCAGCTTGGCCGGACTAGCGGGGTGGAGCGATGAGCAGTTCTTC.

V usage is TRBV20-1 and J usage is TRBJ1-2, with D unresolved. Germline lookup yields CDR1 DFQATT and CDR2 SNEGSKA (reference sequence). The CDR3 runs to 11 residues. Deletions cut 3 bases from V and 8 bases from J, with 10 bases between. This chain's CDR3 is CSASPYGGYTF. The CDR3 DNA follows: TGCAGTGCTAGCCCGTACGGGGGCTACACCTTC.

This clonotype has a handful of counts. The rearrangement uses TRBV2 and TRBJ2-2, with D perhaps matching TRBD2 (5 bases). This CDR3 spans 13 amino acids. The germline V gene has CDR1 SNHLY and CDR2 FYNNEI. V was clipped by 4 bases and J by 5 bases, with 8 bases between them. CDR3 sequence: CASSGRETGELFF. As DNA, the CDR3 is TGTGCCAGCAGTGGTAGGGAGACCGGGGAGCTGTTTTTT. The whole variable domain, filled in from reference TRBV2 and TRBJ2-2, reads EPEVTQTPSHQVTQMGQEVILRCVPISNHLYFYWYRQILGQKVEFLVSFYNNEISEKSEIFDDQFSVERPDGSNFTLKIRSTKLEDSAMYFCASSGRETGELFFGEGSRLTVL.

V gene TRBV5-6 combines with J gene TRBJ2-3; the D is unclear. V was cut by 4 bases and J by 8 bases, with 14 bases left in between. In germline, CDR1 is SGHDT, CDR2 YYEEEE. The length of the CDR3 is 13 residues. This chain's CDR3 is CASSPLPLSTQYF. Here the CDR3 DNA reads TGTGCCAGCAGCCCGCTCCCGCTAAGTACGCAGTATTTT.